The 30 T cell receptor beta chains in this list originate from one sample, sequenced in a study of cytomegalovirus exposure and HLA in healthy donors (dated by TCRdb to 2015 to 2018). Library generation was performed with the immunoSEQ multiplex PCR assay. The immuneACCESS repertoire file appears here via TCRdb, limited to in-frame rearrangements. These files lack a portion of the clones; in checked studies, under half of the deficit traces to unresolved V genes, and the cause of the others is not known. Present in this sample are some 330,000 clones, approximately 90% of which were seen just once. The ten biggest clones cover more than 0.8% of the sample. The source material was PBMCs. These receptors originate from a woman under 30 in good health and CMV-seronegative.

The J gene is TRBJ2-7, the V gene TRBV5-6, with 12 bases lining up with TRBD1. Trimming removed 6 bases from V and 2 bases from J; junction bases left unmatched: 6. Germline V gene data show CDR1 as SGHDT and CDR2 as YYEEEE. This CDR3 contains 15 residues. In DNA, the CDR3 is TGTGCCAGCAACACCGGGACAGGGGGCCCCTACGAGCAGTACTTC. This gives the protein CASNTGTGGPYEQYF.

The chain has TRBV28 and TRBJ2-5, with TRBD1 matching over 9 bases. CDR3 length equals 14 residues. V shed 2 bases, J shed 7 bases, and the junction held 5 bases outside the gene matches. Germline V lookup: CDR1 MDHEN, CDR2 SYDVKM. The CDR3 sequence is CASSLDATGGTQYF. The CDR3 DNA reads as TGTGCCAGCAGTTTAGACGCGACAGGGGGGACCCAGTACTTC.

V is TRBV4-1 and J is TRBJ1-2, with D uncertain. CDR1 MGHRA and CDR2 YSYEKL come from the germline V gene. The germline V and J ends were trimmed by 4 bases and 7 bases, with 10 bases remaining between them. There are 12 residues in the CDR3. CDR3 region: CASSPPGFGYTF. CDR3 DNA: TGCGCCAGCAGCCCTCCCGGTTTTGGCTACACCTTC.

V is TRBV4-3 and J is TRBJ2-1; TRBD2 aligns across 12 bases. Germline CDR1 reads LGHNA; CDR2 reads YSLEER. With V trimmed by 6 bases and J by 9 bases, 9 bases remained unmatched. This CDR3 is 15 amino acids long. The CDR3 loop reads CASSPATSGGGEQFF. In DNA, the CDR3 is TGCGCCAGCAGTCCTGCGACTAGCGGGGGCGGTGAGCAGTTCTTC.

The chain carries TRBV21-1 and TRBJ1-5; TRBD1 is the table's D call, not checked against the DNA. TRBV21-1 is given as a pseudogene. The CDR3 is 16 residues long. CDR3 sequence reads: CASPSGDRDPKGTQHF. Written as DNA, the CDR3 is TGTGCCAGCCCCTCTGGGGACAGAGACCCGAAAGGGACCCAGCATTTT.

This chain connects TRBV13 to TRBJ1-1, with unresolved D. Between the trimmed V and J ends, which lost 1 base and 3 bases, there was a span of 6 bases. Germline V gene sequence: CDR1 PRHDT, CDR2 FYEKMQ (reference sequence). The CDR3 runs 13 residues. The CDR3 coding sequence is TGTGCCAGCAGCTTAGAACCGGACACTGAAGCTTTCTTT. It is translated as CASSLEPDTEAFF.

This clone was detected only once. The chain is built from TRBV27 and TRBJ1-1; 10 bases map to TRBD1. This CDR3 spans 14 amino acids. With 4 bases clipped from V and 5 bases from J, the junction kept 4 bases outside the gene matches. CDR1 is MNHEY, CDR2 SMNVEV, per germline (reference sequence). The chain's CDR3 is CASSSDRGRTEAFF. For the CDR3, the DNA is TGTGCCAGCAGTTCAGACAGGGGGCGAACTGAAGCTTTCTTT.

The rearrangement joins TRBV5-1 to TRBJ2-7, with D perhaps TRBD2 (5 bases). CDR1 SGHRS and CDR2 YFSETQ come from the germline V gene. The length of the CDR3 is 14 residues. With 4 bases removed from V and 5 bases from J, the gap between germline ends came to 16 bases. The CDR3 loop is CASSPSEVWDEQYF. CDR3 nucleotide sequence: TGCGCCAGCAGCCCATCGGAGGTGTGGGACGAGCAGTACTTC.

This chain links TRBV7-2 with TRBJ2-7; TRBD1 aligns across 7 bases. Germline V lookup: CDR1 SGHTA, CDR2 FQGNSA. Germline trimming cut 4 bases from V and 3 bases from J; bases unmatched to any gene: 9. The CDR3 sequence is 15 residues long. CDR3 nucleotide sequence: TGTGCCAGCAGCTCCCAGACAGGGCCCCTCTACGAGCAGTACTTC. It translates to CASSSQTGPLYEQYF. Based on the CDR3 plus reference TRBV7-2 and TRBJ2-7, the full variable domain is GAGVSQSPSNKVTEKGKDVELRCDPISGHTALYWYRQSLGQGLEFLIYFQGNSAPDKSGLPSDRFSAERTGGSVSTLTIQRTQQEDSAVYLCASSSQTGPLYEQYFGPGTRLTVT.

V gene TRBV5-1 combines with J gene TRBJ1-2; 10 bases are a match to TRBD1. The CDR3 consists of 14 residues. Germline CDR1 SGHRS, CDR2 YFSETQ. The V gene end was trimmed by 4 bases and the J gene end by 8 bases; junction bases not matched to a gene: 8. Here the CDR3 reads CASSTQTGGNGYTF. The CDR3 DNA reads as TGCGCCAGCAGCACCCAGACAGGGGGCAACGGCTACACCTTC.

This rearrangement joins TRBV29-1 to TRBJ2-3, with D possibly TRBD1 on 5 matching bases. The V end was cut by 4 bases, the J end by 2 bases, with 10 bases between. The CDR3 loop spans 13 amino acids. Germline V gene sequence: CDR1 SQVTM, CDR2 ANQGSEA. DNA for the CDR3: TGCAGCGTTGTAGGCAGGGCCACAGATACGCAGTATTTT. This sequence encodes CSVVGRATDTQYF.

This chain uses TRBV5-4 with TRBJ2-5, with a tentative D call TRBD2 (5 bases). This CDR3 comprises 15 residues. The germline CDR1 and CDR2 sequences are SGHNT and YYREEE (reference sequence). The V end was cut by 4 bases, the J end by 5 bases, with 18 bases between. Here the CDR3 reads CASSQPSPSKETQYF. CDR3 nucleotides: TGTGCCAGCAGCCAGCCTAGCCCGAGCAAGGAGACCCAGTACTTC. Combining the CDR3 with reference TRBV5-4 and TRBJ2-5 gives the whole variable domain ETGVTQSPTHLIKTRGQQVTLRCSSQSGHNTVSWYQQALGQGPQFIFQYYREEENGRGNFPPRFSGLQFPNYSSELNVNALELDDSALYLCASSQPSPSKETQYFGPGTRLLVL.

The rearrangement joins TRBV5-4 to TRBJ1-2; 10 bases match TRBD1. The CDR3 runs to 13 residues. Per germline, CDR1 SGHNT and CDR2 YYREEE (reference sequence). The V and J ends lost 4 bases and 8 bases, in that order; junction bases with no gene match: 5. The DNA of the CDR3 is TGTGCCAGCAGCCCGACAGGGGGCGACGGCTACACCTTC. Translated, it gives CASSPTGGDGYTF.

This chain joins TRBV6-6 and TRBJ1-1, with 11 bases that match TRBD1. The germline V gene encodes CDR1 MNHNY and CDR2 SVGAGI (reference sequence). There are 16 residues in the CDR3. Trimming took 6 bases from V and 3 from J; bases not matched to a gene: 9. The CDR3 loop is CASSSGQGVSDTEAFF. The CDR3, as DNA: TGTGCCAGCAGCTCGGGACAGGGGGTCAGTGACACTGAAGCTTTCTTT.

V is TRBV7-8 and J is TRBJ2-7; 11 positions match TRBD2. The V gene end was trimmed by 3 bases and the J gene end by 2 bases; junction bases not matched to a gene: 15. The germline V gene encodes CDR1 SGHVS and CDR2 FQNEAQ. This CDR3 is 19 amino acids long. CDR3 loop: CASSFRPTSGRIVPYEQYF. CDR3 in DNA: TGTGCCAGCAGCTTCCGCCCAACTAGCGGGAGAATCGTTCCCTACGAGCAGTACTTC.

The CDR3 reads CASNPGKNTEAFF. The CDR3 DNA is TGTGCCAGCAACCCAGGAAAGAACACTGAAGCTTTCTTT. The gene calls are TRBV6-5 and TRBJ1-1, with D unclear. With 7 bases removed from V and 1 base from J, the gap between germline ends came to 10 bases. This CDR3 contains 13 residues. CDR1 is MNHEY and CDR2 is SVGAGI in the germline V gene.

This clone has just a few counts. This rearrangement joins TRBV29-1 to TRBJ2-7; 8 positions match TRBD2. The CDR3 has 13 residues. Germline V lookup: CDR1 SQVTM, CDR2 ANQGSEA. Germline trimming cut 5 bases from V and 2 bases from J; bases unmatched to any gene: 5. CDR3: CSVQIAGPYEQYF. In DNA, the CDR3 is TGCAGCGTTCAGATAGCGGGACCCTACGAGCAGTACTTC.

The gene calls are TRBV18 and TRBJ2-7, with TRBD2 matching 16 bases. V lost 0 bases, J lost 6 bases, and 2 bases stayed unmatched. The CDR3 is 16 amino acids. Germline V gene lookup returns CDR1 KGHSH and CDR2 LQKENI. The CDR3 nucleotides read TGTGCCAGCTCACCACCGGGACTAGCGGGAGGGCTCGAGCAGTACTTC. Translating gives CASSPPGLAGGLEQYF.

The rearrangement uses TRBV7-2 and TRBJ2-7; a possible D gene is TRBD1 (5 bases). This CDR3 comprises 13 residues. CDR1 and CDR2 from the germline V gene are SGHTA and FQGNSA. The V gene lost 0 bases and the J gene lost 7 bases, with 10 bases spanning the gap. CDR3 bases: TGTGCCAGCAGCTTAGCAGGGGCGCGTGAGCAGTACTTC. Its translation: CASSLAGAREQYF.

This clone was picked up a small number of times. V usage is TRBV11-2 and J usage is TRBJ2-5; a weak D match, TRBD1 (5 bases). The CDR3 loop spans 11 amino acids. Between the trimmed V and J ends, which lost 4 bases and 7 bases, there was a span of 7 bases. CDR1 and CDR2 from the germline V gene are SGHAT and FQNNGV. The CDR3 nucleotides read TGTGCCAGCAGCTCAACAGGGACCCAGTACTTC. This codes for CASSSTGTQYF.

The chain carries TRBV12-5 and TRBJ2-7; TRBD2 is a possible D gene (8 bases). V lost 6 bases and J lost 3, with 24 bases in between. The CDR3 length is 17 residues. Germline V gene sequence: CDR1 LGHNT, CDR2 FRNRAP. CDR3 nucleotide sequence: TGTGCTAGTGGCCGAGGACTAGCAGGGGGGTTCTACTACGAGCAGTACTTC. Translation: CASGRGLAGGFYYEQYF. The variable domain in full, with the rest retrieved from reference TRBV12-5 and TRBJ2-7, is DARVTQTPRHKVTEMGQEVTMRCQPILGHNTVFWYRQTMMQGLELLAYFRNRAPLDDSGMPKDRFSAEMPDATLATLKIQPSEPRDSAVYFCASGRGLAGGFYYEQYFGPGTRLTVT.

The J gene is TRBJ2-1, the V gene TRBV28, with 9 bases aligning to TRBD1. Germline CDR1 reads MDHEN; CDR2 reads SYDVKM. V shed 6 bases and J 7 bases; nucleotides not matched to a gene: 13. The CDR3 has 16 amino acids. The CDR3 here is CASSPDPGQGRNEQFF. DNA for the CDR3: TGTGCCAGCAGCCCCGACCCGGGACAGGGAAGAAATGAGCAGTTCTTC.

The gene calls are TRBV6-1 and TRBJ2-3, with 7 bases identical to TRBD2. Trimming at V came to 5 bases and at J to 8 bases, leaving 10 bases not matched to a gene. This CDR3 is built from 14 residues. CDR1 is MNHNS and CDR2 is SASEGT in the germline V gene. DNA for the CDR3: TGTGCCAGCAGTAGCGGGACTGCCCCAGGTACGCAGTATTTT. Protein product: CASSSGTAPGTQYF.

V and J are TRBV4-3 and TRBJ1-4; no clear D gene. CDR3 size: 15 residues. V was cut by 0 bases and J by 7 bases, with 12 bases left in between. Germline CDR1 LGHNA, CDR2 YSLEER. In DNA form, the CDR3 reads TGCGCCAGCAGCCAAGATTCGGGTTTGGGTGAAAAACTGTTTTTT. Its translation is CASSQDSGLGEKLFF.

The chain is built from TRBV6-5 and TRBJ2-7, with 8 bases identical to TRBD2. This CDR3 is built from 16 residues. Germline lookup yields CDR1 MNHEY and CDR2 SVGAGI. V lost 0 bases to trimming and J lost 3 bases; unmatched junction nucleotides: 7. The CDR3 nucleotides are TGTGCCAGCAGTTACTCGAAGGCGGGAGGTGGCTACGAGCAGTACTTC. Translated: CASSYSKAGGGYEQYF.

CDR3 amino acids: CASRLGQTNEKLFF. CDR3 DNA sequence: TGTGCCAGCAGATTGGGACAGACTAATGAAAAACTGTTTTTT. The rearrangement uses TRBV2 and TRBJ1-4; 7 positions agree with TRBD1. Per germline, CDR1 SNHLY and CDR2 FYNNEI. The CDR3 totals 14 residues. The J segment lost 2 bases and the V segment lost 6 bases, leaving 3 bases of the junction unmatched.

This sequence joins TRBV29-1 and TRBJ2-7; weak D call: TRBD2 (5 bases). This CDR3 has 15 residues. Deletions cut 3 bases from V and 3 bases from J, with 18 bases between. Germline assignment: CDR1 SQVTM and CDR2 ANQGSEA. This chain's CDR3 is CSVDFSSGGSYEQYF. For the CDR3, the DNA is TGCAGCGTTGATTTTTCGTCAGGTGGGAGCTACGAGCAGTACTTC.

Only one count was recorded for this clone. This chain links TRBV27 with TRBJ1-3, with D tentatively TRBD1 (5 bases). This CDR3 spans 15 amino acids. Germline CDR1 is MNHEY and CDR2 is SMNVEV (reference sequence). V lost 5 bases and J lost 1, with 12 bases in between. CDR3 coding DNA: TGTGCCAGCAGTCCGGGGGTCGGGTCTGGAAACACCATATATTTT. It codes for CASSPGVGSGNTIYF.

This chain connects TRBV10-3 to TRBJ2-7; 8 bases fit TRBD1. CDR3 length: 13 amino acids. The germline V gene has CDR1 ENHRY and CDR2 SYGVKD. With V trimmed by 3 bases and J by 5 bases, 3 bases remained unmatched. CDR3: CAISEMTGDEQYF. The CDR3, as DNA: TGTGCCATCAGTGAAATGACAGGGGACGAGCAGTACTTC.

V and J are TRBV5-1 and TRBJ1-3, with D perhaps matching TRBD1 (5 bases). This CDR3 spans 16 amino acids. V was cut by 0 bases and J by 2 bases, with 12 bases left in between. Germline CDR1 reads SGHRS; CDR2 reads YFSETQ. This CDR3 is CASSLGGGTTGNTIYF. CDR3 in DNA: TGCGCCAGCAGCTTGGGCGGTGGGACTACTGGAAACACCATATATTTT.